This entry describes one T cell receptor (beta chain). Its antigen is not yet known. Per-nucleotide qualities are absent, and no much larger clonotype sits a single base away. Its CDR3 holds 15 amino acids, cysteine through phenylalanine. The read is trimmed to its CDR3 DNA, 45 bases read in frame from base 1. The V end gives up 5 bases and the J end 8 bases, leaving 9 bases in the junction not matched to a gene. The germline V gene (reference sequence) gives CDR1 as SGHAT and CDR2 as FQDESV. The data were obtained in a study of PD-L1 blockade in urothelial cancer (dated 2017 in TCRdb). About the investigation overall: Therapy was started at some point between 2014 and 2016 for all patients, and atezolizumab 1,200 mg was administered intravenously every 3 weeks. Blood samples gave median yields of around 140,000 T cells and 80,000 to 90,000 unique TCRs, along with a median clonality of 0.080. TCR sequencing covered pretreatment tumor samples and matched, serially collected peripheral blood taken before and after atezolizumab treatment. About 90% of the roughly 29 patients were males with bladder-origin urothelial cancer, and about 65% of the roughly 30 reported a prior smoking history. Durable clinical benefit was defined as progression-free survival longer than 6 months, and TCR features were also tested against progression-free and overall survival. The study, an exploratory multi-omic analysis, examined somatic, immune and clinical correlates of response to PD-L1 blockade with atezolizumab in urothelial cancer. Pretreatment blood TCR-seq was available for 27 to 30 patients, at least one posttreatment blood collection was obtained for 25 or so patients, and tumor TCR-seq was available for 25 or so patients. Whole exome sequencing and RNA sequencing of pretreatment tumors were performed alongside TCR sequencing in the same patients. Blood samples were analyzed at 3 weeks after treatment start (second dose) and at 6 weeks after treatment start. An ECOG performance status of 0 or 1 was recorded for the patients, and 0 to 3 prior chemotherapy regimens had been received by the patients. Durable clinical benefit was achieved by nine patients and was not achieved by 20 patients.

On the study overall, not on this receptor specifically: A pretreatment peripheral blood TCR clonality below the median was linked to improved progression-free and overall survival. At 3 weeks after the start of treatment, tumor-associated TCR clones in peripheral blood had expanded more in patients with durable benefit (n of about 21, p = 0.022). Because the sample size was small (n ≈ 30) and many exploratory analyses were performed, the results are intended to be hypothesis-generating.

Each PCR received spiked-in synthetic TCR analog templates so that absolute template abundance could be estimated from read counts. The immunoSEQ assay was used to amplify TCRbeta CDR3 regions from genomic DNA with bias-controlled V and J gene primers. Rearranged TCRbeta segments were sequenced at approximately 20X coverage. As for how the authors treated the data: Sequencing errors were corrected by clustering and CDR3s were annotated against IMGT to assign V, D and J genes. Out-of-frame and stop-codon sequences were excluded, and only productive TCRbeta rearrangements were used in downstream analyses. Clonality was computed as one minus Shannon entropy normalized by the log of the number of unique productive sequences. Fisher's exact test with Benjamini-Hochberg correction, at a threshold of adjusted p below 0.01, was used to find clones that differed between time points or between blood and tumor. Held by TCRdb, this immuneACCESS table contains in-frame sequences only and omits some clones. Under half of the omission traces to an unresolved V gene where checked; the cause of the rest is unknown. For V, J and clone size, that table is used; D and trimming come from the DNA. The sample table contains 55,000 to 85,000 clones; only one count was recorded for roughly nine tenths of them. The ten largest clones take up around 3.3% of the sample.

The cohort comprised 25 to 30 patients with locally advanced or metastatic urothelial carcinoma treated at Memorial Sloan Kettering on a trial protocol. Peripheral blood mononuclear cells were collected pretreatment and during treatment, with between 1 and 8 total time points per patient. The Qiagen DNeasy Blood extraction kit was used to purify genomic DNA from total PBMCs and tumor samples. PBMCs were collected pretreatment and during treatment and were isolated and stored as previously described. Recombination linked TRBV11-1 to TRBJ1-4; 9 bases in the middle match TRBD1. This TCR came from a man in his sixties with urothelial cancer. Here the sequenced sample was PBMCs, taken around atezolizumab (anti-PD-L1) treatment. The nucleotide sequence is given as TGTGCCAGCAGCCCAACGACGACAGGGGGGGAAAAACTGTTTTTT. Protein translation: CASSPTTTGGEKLFF.